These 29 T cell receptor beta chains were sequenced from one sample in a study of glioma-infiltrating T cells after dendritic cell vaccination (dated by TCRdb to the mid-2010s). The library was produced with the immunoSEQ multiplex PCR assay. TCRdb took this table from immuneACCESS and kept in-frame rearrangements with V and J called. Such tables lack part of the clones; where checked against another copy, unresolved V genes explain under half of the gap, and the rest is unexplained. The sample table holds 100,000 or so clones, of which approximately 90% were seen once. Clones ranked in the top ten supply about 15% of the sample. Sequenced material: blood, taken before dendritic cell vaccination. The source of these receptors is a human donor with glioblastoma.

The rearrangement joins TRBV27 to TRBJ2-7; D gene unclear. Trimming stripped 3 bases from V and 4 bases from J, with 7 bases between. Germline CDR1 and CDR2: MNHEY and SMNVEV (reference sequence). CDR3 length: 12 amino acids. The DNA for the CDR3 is TGTGCCAGCAGTTTCGGTCCGTACGAGCAGTACTTC. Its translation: CASSFGPYEQYF.

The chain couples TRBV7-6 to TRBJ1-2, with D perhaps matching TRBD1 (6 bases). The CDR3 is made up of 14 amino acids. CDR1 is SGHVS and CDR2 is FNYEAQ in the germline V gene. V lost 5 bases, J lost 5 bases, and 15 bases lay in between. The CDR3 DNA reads TGTGCCAGCAGCCCTACGACAGGAGAGTATGGCTACACCTTC. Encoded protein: CASSPTTGEYGYTF.

The CDR3 region is CASSPPTAQRAPYNEQFF. The CDR3 DNA sequence: TGTGCCAGCAGCCCCCCGACGGCCCAGAGGGCGCCATACAATGAGCAGTTCTTC. The chain joins TRBV27 to TRBJ2-1; D possibly corresponds to TRBD2 (5 bases). The length of the CDR3 is 18 residues. CDR1 MNHEY and CDR2 SMNVEV come from the germline V gene (reference sequence). The V gene lost 6 bases and the J gene lost 4 bases, with 25 bases spanning the gap.

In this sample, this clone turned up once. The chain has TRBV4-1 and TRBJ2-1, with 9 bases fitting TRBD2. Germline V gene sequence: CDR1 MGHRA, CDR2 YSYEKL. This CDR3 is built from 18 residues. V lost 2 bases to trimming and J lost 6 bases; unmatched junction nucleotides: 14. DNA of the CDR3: TGCGCCAGCAGCCAACCGTTGGAGGGTAGCGGGAGTGGCAATGAGCAGTTCTTC. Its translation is CASSQPLEGSGSGNEQFF.

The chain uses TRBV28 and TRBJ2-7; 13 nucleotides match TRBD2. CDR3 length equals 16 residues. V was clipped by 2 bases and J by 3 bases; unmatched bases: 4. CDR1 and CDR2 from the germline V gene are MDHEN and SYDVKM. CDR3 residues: CASSLAGLAGSYEQYF. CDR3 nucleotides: TGTGCCAGCAGTTTAGCGGGACTAGCGGGAAGCTACGAGCAGTACTTC.

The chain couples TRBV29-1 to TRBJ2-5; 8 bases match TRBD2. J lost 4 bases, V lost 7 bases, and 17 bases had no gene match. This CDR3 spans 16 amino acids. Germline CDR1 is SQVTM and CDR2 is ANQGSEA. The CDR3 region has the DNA TGCAGCGCTGGAAGAGGGGCGGGAGGCTTCGGAGAGACCCAGTACTTC. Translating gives CSAGRGAGGFGETQYF.

The CDR3 here is CSVIYRDRGPNEKLFF. The CDR3, as DNA: TGCAGCGTCATATACCGGGACAGGGGACCAAATGAAAAACTGTTTTTT. The J gene is TRBJ1-4, the V gene TRBV29-1; 10 nucleotides line up with TRBD1. The CDR3 is 16 amino acids. Germline CDR1 is SQVTM and CDR2 is ANQGSEA. The V gene end was trimmed by 6 bases and the J gene end by 5 bases; junction bases not matched to a gene: 12.

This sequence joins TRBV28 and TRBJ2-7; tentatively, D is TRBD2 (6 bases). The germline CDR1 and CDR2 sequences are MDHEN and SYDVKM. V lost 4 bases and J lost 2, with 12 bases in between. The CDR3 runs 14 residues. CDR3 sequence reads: CASSSSGLTYEQYF. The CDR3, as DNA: TGTGCCAGCAGTTCGTCGGGACTTACCTACGAGCAGTACTTC.

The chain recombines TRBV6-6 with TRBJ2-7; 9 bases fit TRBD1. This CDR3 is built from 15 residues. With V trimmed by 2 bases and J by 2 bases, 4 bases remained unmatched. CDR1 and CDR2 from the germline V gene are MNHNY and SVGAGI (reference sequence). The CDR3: CASSYRDRVTYEQYF. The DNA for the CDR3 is TGTGCCAGCAGTTACCGGGACAGGGTCACCTACGAGCAGTACTTC.

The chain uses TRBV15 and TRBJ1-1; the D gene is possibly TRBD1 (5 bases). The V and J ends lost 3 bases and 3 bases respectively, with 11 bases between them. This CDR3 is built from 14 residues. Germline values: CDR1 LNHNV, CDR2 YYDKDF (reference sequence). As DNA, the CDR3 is TGTGCCACCAGCAGCAGGGATGAGGACACTGAAGCTTTCTTT. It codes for CATSSRDEDTEAFF.

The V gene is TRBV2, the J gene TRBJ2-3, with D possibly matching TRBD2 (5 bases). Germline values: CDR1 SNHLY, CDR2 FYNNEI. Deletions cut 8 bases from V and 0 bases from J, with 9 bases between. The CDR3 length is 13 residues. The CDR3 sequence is CASGRTSTDTQYF. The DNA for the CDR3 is TGTGCCAGCGGTAGGACTAGCACAGATACGCAGTATTTT.

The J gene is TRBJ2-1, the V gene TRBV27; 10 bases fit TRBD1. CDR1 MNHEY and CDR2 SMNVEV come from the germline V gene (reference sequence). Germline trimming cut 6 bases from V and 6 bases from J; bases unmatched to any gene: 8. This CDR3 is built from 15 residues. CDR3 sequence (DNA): TGTGCCAGCAGCCCAGGGACAGGGGTTGGCAATGAGCAGTTCTTC. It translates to CASSPGTGVGNEQFF.

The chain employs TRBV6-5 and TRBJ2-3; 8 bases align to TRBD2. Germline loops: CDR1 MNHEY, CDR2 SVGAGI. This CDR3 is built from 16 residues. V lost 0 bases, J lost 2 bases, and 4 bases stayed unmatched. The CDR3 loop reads CASSYSIAGYTDTQYF. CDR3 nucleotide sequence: TGTGCCAGCAGTTACTCCATAGCGGGGTACACAGATACGCAGTATTTT.

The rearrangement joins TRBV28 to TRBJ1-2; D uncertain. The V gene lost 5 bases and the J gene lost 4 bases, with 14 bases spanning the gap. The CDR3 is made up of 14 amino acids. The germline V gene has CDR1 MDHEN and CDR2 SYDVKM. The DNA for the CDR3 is TGTGCCAGCAGTCCGGCCGGGGTCGGCTATGGCTACACCTTC. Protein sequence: CASSPAGVGYGYTF.

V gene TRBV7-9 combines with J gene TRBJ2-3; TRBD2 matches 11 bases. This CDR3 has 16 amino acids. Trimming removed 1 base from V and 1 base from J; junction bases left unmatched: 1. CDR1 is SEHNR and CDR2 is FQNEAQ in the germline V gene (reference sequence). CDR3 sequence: CASSLGLAGRTDTQYF. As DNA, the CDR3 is TGTGCCAGCAGCTTAGGACTAGCGGGACGCACAGATACGCAGTATTTT.

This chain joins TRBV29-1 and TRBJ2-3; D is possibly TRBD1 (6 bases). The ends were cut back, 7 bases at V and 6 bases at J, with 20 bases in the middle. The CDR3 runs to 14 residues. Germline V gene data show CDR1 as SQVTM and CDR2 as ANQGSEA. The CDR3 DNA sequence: TGCAGCGAGATGGACAGATCCCGTGGTGATACGCAGTATTTT. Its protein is CSEMDRSRGDTQYF.

CDR3 nucleotide sequence: TGTGCCAGCAGTGAAGCAAATAAGGGACTCCAAGAGACCCAGTACTTC. Translated: CASSEANKGLQETQYF. The J gene is TRBJ2-5, the V gene TRBV2; perhaps TRBD2 as D (6 bases). Germline V gives CDR1 SNHLY, CDR2 FYNNEI. With 0 bases removed from V and 1 base from J, the gap between germline ends came to 12 bases. CDR3 length: 16 residues.

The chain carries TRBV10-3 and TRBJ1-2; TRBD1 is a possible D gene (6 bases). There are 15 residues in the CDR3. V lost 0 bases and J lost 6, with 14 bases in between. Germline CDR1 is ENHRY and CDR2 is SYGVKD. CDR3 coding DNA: TGTGCCATCAGTGAGTCAACAGGGAAAAAACATGGCTACACCTTC. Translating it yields CAISESTGKKHGYTF.

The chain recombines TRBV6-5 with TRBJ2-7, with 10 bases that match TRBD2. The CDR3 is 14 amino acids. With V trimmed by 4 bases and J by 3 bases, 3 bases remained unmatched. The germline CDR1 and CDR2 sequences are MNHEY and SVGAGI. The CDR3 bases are TGTGCCAGCAGTTTCGCTAGCGGGAGCTACGAGCAGTACTTC. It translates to CASSFASGSYEQYF.

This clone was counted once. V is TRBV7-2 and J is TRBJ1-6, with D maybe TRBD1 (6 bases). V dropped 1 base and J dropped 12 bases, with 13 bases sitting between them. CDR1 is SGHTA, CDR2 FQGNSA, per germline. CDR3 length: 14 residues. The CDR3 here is CASSLVQGMLPLHF. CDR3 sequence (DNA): TGTGCCAGCAGCTTAGTACAGGGCATGTTACCCCTCCACTTT.

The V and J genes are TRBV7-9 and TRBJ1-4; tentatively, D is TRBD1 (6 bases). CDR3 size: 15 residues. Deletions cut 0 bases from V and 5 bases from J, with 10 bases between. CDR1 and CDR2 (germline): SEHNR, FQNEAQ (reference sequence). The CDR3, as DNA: TGTGCCAGCAGCTTAGCGGGGGCGCGGAATGAAAAACTGTTTTTT. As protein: CASSLAGARNEKLFF.

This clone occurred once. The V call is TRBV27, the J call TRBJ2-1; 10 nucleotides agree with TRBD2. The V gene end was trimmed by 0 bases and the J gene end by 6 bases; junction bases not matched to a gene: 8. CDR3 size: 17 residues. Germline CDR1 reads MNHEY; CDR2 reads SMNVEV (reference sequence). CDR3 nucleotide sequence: TGTGCCAGCAGTTTATCCCTCCTAGCGGGAGCTGGCAATGAGCAGTTCTTC. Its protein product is CASSLSLLAGAGNEQFF.

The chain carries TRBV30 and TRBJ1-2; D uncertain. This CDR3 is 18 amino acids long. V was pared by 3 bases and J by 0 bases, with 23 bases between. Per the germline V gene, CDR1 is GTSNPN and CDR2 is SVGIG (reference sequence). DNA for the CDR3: TGTGCCTGGAGGCCAGATAGTATGTCGGGGAAATCTAACTATGGCTACACCTTC. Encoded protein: CAWRPDSMSGKSNYGYTF.

This CDR3 is CASSEGTSGLETQYF. The CDR3 nucleotides are TGTGCCAGCAGTGAAGGGACTAGCGGACTCGAGACCCAGTACTTC. The V call is TRBV2, the J call TRBJ2-5; 10 bases are shared with TRBD2. Germline V CDR1 and CDR2: SNHLY, FYNNEI. CDR3 size: 15 residues. J gave up 5 bases and V 1 base, and 4 bases lay outside the gene matches.

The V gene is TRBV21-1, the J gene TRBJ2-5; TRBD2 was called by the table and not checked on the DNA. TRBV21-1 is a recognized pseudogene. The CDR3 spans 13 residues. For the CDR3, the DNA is TGTGCCAGCAGCAAAGGTCCCGTGGAGACCCAGTACTTC. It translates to CASSKGPVETQYF.

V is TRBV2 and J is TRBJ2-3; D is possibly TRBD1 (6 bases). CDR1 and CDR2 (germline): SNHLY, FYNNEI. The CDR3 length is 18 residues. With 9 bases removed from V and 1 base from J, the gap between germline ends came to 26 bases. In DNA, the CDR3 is TGTGCCAGTAAGGGTAACCGCCGGGACAAAGGGGGCACAGATACGCAGTATTTT. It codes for CASKGNRRDKGGTDTQYF.

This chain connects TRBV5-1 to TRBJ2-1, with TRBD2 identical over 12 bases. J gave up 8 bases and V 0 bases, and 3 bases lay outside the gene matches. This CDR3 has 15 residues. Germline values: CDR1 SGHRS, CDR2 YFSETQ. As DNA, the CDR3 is TGCGCCAGCAGCTTGGGGCTAGCGGGAGGGGATGAGCAGTTCTTC. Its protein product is CASSLGLAGGDEQFF.

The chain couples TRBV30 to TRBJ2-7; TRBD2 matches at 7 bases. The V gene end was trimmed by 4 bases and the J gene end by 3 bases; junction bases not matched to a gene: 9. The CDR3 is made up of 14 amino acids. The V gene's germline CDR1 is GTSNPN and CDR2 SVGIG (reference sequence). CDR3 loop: CAWTPGGSRYEQYF. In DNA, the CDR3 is TGTGCCTGGACCCCGGGGGGATCGCGCTACGAGCAGTACTTC.

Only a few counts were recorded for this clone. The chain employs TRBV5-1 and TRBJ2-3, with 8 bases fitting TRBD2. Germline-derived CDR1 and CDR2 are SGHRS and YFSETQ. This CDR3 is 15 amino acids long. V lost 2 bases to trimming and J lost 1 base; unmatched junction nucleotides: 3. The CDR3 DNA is TGCGCCAGCAGCTTCGGGCGGGGGGGCACAGATACGCAGTATTTT. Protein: CASSFGRGGTDTQYF.